These 30 T cell receptor beta chains were all obtained from the same sample, sequenced in a study of blood T cell repertoires in COVID-19. Clones were sequenced by immunoSEQ multiplex PCR, and TCRdb holds only the in-frame ones, with some missing. The sample includes about 280,000 clones, roughly 85% of them seen just once. Sequencing used PBMCs or T cells enriched from blood (not recorded which). These TCRs come from a woman between 50 and 59 years old who had recovered from COVID-19.

The CDR3 region has the DNA TGTGCCAGCTCACCGCAGAACAGATTGAACACTGAAGCTTTCTTT. The encoded protein is CASSPQNRLNTEAFF. The chain is built from TRBV18 and TRBJ1-1; D is undetermined. CDR3 length: 15 residues. V lost 3 bases, J lost 0 bases, and 11 bases lay in between. Germline V gene data show CDR1 as KGHSH and CDR2 as LQKENI.

V is TRBV5-4 and J is TRBJ2-1, with 14 bases aligning to TRBD2. V trimming: 7 bases; J trimming: 0 bases; junction bases outside the gene matches: 3. The CDR3 length is 16 residues. CDR1 is SGHNT and CDR2 is YYREEE in the germline V gene (reference sequence). CDR3 protein: CASGLAGGSSYNEQFF. The CDR3 bases are TGTGCCAGCGGACTAGCGGGGGGTAGCTCCTACAATGAGCAGTTCTTC.

This chain uses TRBV28 with TRBJ2-3, with TRBD2 matching over 8 bases. Trimming at V came to 1 base and at J to 6 bases, leaving 6 bases not matched to a gene. The CDR3 spans 15 residues. Germline loops: CDR1 MDHEN, CDR2 SYDVKM. CDR3 region: CASSLFGRGGDTQYF. In DNA form, the CDR3 reads TGTGCCAGCAGTTTATTCGGTCGGGGGGGGGATACGCAGTATTTT.

The gene calls are TRBV24-1 and TRBJ2-2, with a tentative D call TRBD2 (6 bases). CDR3 length: 13 amino acids. CDR1 is KGHDR and CDR2 is SFDVKD in the germline V gene. V shed 3 bases and J shed 5 bases, with 6 bases lying between them. The CDR3 nucleotides read TGTGCCACCAGTGATGCGGGGACCGGGGAGCTGTTTTTT. It specifies CATSDAGTGELFF.

The J gene is TRBJ2-7, the V gene TRBV30; 11 bases line up with TRBD1. Germline V lookup: CDR1 GTSNPN, CDR2 SVGIG (reference sequence). The junction had 4 bases not matched to a gene; V was cut back by 4 bases and J by 5 bases. CDR3 length: 13 residues. The CDR3 nucleotides are TGTGCCTGGACGGGACAGGGGGTGCACGAGCAGTACTTC. The encoded protein is CAWTGQGVHEQYF.

This clone has just a few counts. The chain's CDR3 is CASSRDTHSYNSPLHF. In nucleotides, the CDR3 is TGCGCCAGCAGCCGGGACACCCACTCCTATAATTCACCCCTCCACTTT. The chain is built from TRBV5-1 and TRBJ1-6; perhaps TRBD1 as D (6 bases). CDR3 length: 16 residues. Trimming pared 4 bases from V and 0 bases from J, leaving 11 bases between. The germline CDR1 and CDR2 sequences are SGHRS and YFSETQ.

For the CDR3, the DNA is TGTGCCAGCAGCCTAGCTGGGAGAACCTACAATGAGCAGTTCTTC. Protein: CASSLAGRTYNEQFF. The chain employs TRBV7-3 and TRBJ2-1; weak D call: TRBD2 (5 bases). Trimming pared 5 bases from V and 2 bases from J, leaving 13 bases between. The CDR3 spans 15 residues. Germline V gene lookup returns CDR1 SGHTA and CDR2 FQGTGA.

This clone was observed once. The CDR3 coding sequence is TGCGCCAGCAGCCAAGATGCAGGGTTAGTGAACACTGAAGCTTTCTTT. Its protein is CASSQDAGLVNTEAFF. The rearrangement uses TRBV4-3 and TRBJ1-1; D possibly corresponds to TRBD1 (5 bases). Germline V CDR1 and CDR2: LGHNA, YSLEER. The CDR3 contains 16 residues. V was cut by 0 bases and J by 0 bases, with 11 bases left in between.

J is TRBJ2-2 and V is TRBV7-9, with TRBD2 matching over 10 bases. Germline CDR1 is SEHNR and CDR2 is FQNEAQ (reference sequence). The V and J ends lost 6 bases and 5 bases, in that order; junction bases with no gene match: 6. CDR3 size: 15 residues. The CDR3 loop reads CASRPSGGGTGELFF. For the CDR3, the DNA is TGTGCCAGCAGACCCAGCGGGGGGGGAACCGGGGAGCTGTTTTTT.

The J gene is TRBJ2-7, the V gene TRBV27, with D uncertain. The CDR3 consists of 13 residues. Germline V gene sequence: CDR1 MNHEY, CDR2 SMNVEV (reference sequence). Trimming took off 3 bases at V and 4 bases at J, with 10 bases between the two ends. Here the CDR3 DNA reads TGTGCCAGCAGTTTTGAGGCCAATTACGAGCAGTACTTC. It encodes CASSFEANYEQYF.

The chain uses TRBV20-1 and TRBJ2-5, with 9 bases aligning to TRBD2. The CDR3 covers 14 residues. The J segment lost 4 bases and the V segment lost 3 bases, leaving 6 bases of the junction unmatched. Germline loops: CDR1 DFQATT, CDR2 SNEGSKA (reference sequence). The CDR3 is CSASWGGGAETQYF. The CDR3 nucleotides are TGCAGTGCTAGTTGGGGCGGGGGGGCAGAGACCCAGTACTTC.

V gene TRBV19 combines with J gene TRBJ2-1; 10 bases are shared with TRBD2. There are 17 residues in the CDR3. V was pared by 5 bases and J by 4 bases, with 11 bases of the junction left unmatched. Per the germline V gene, CDR1 is LNHDA and CDR2 is SQIVND (reference sequence). CDR3 nucleotide sequence: TGTGCCAGTAGTGTCCTAAGCGAGCGGGGGGGGTACAATGAGCAGTTCTTC. It encodes CASSVLSERGGYNEQFF.

The rearrangement links TRBV2 to TRBJ1-1, with a tentative D call TRBD1 (6 bases). This CDR3 is built from 15 residues. Germline V gene lookup returns CDR1 SNHLY and CDR2 FYNNEI. V lost 3 bases and J 0 bases, leaving 11 bases between the germline ends. The CDR3 region has the DNA TGTGCCAGCAGTGACCCGGCAGGGGTGAACACTGAAGCTTTCTTT. Its translation is CASSDPAGVNTEAFF.

The chain joins TRBV7-2 to TRBJ2-5; 8 bases are shared with TRBD1. J lost 5 bases, V lost 3 bases, and 5 bases had no gene match. Germline V gives CDR1 SGHTA, CDR2 FQGNSA. This CDR3 has 14 amino acids. CDR3 amino acids: CASSLDRVEETQYF. The CDR3 nucleotides read TGTGCCAGCAGCTTGGACAGGGTTGAGGAGACCCAGTACTTC.

This clone came up many times. This sequence joins TRBV7-5 and TRBJ1-5; the table's D gene call, TRBD1, was not cross checked with the DNA. TRBV7-5 is described as a pseudogene. The CDR3 loop spans 16 amino acids. CDR3 coding DNA: TGTGTCAGAAGTTTCACTACAGGGCCGATCAATCAGCCCCAGCATTTT. Translating it yields CVRSFTTGPINQPQHF.

The chain links TRBV27 to TRBJ2-1; TRBD2 aligns across 9 bases. J lost 5 bases, V lost 6 bases, and 20 bases had no gene match. The length of the CDR3 is 19 residues. Germline loops: CDR1 MNHEY, CDR2 SMNVEV (reference sequence). In DNA form, the CDR3 reads TGTGCCAGCAGCTTTTCGGGGCTAGCGGGGACACGAGCGGACAATGAGCAGTTCTTC. Protein product: CASSFSGLAGTRADNEQFF.

This chain connects TRBV19 to TRBJ1-2; the match to TRBD1 covers 8 bases. The germline V gene has CDR1 LNHDA and CDR2 SQIVND (reference sequence). This CDR3 is 16 amino acids long. The ends lost 5 bases at V and 3 bases at J; junction bases unmatched: 11. For the CDR3, the DNA is TGTGCCAGTAGTTCCTTGGCAGGGGGCAACTACTATGGCTACACCTTC. Residues: CASSSLAGGNYYGYTF.

V is TRBV28 and J is TRBJ1-5; D unclear. Trimming cost V 6 bases and J 6 bases, with 9 bases left between them. This CDR3 has 12 residues. CDR1 is MDHEN, CDR2 SYDVKM, per germline. This CDR3 is CASRQAGQPQHF. In nucleotides, the CDR3 is TGTGCCAGCAGGCAGGCGGGTCAGCCCCAGCATTTT.

The chain has TRBV3-1 (or the pseudogene TRBV3-2) and TRBJ1-5; D gene ambiguous. The V gene's germline CDR1 is LGHDT and CDR2 YNNKEL (reference sequence). V lost 1 base to trimming and J lost 6 bases, with 10 bases between them. This CDR3 has 14 residues. CDR3 bases: TGTGCCAGCAGCCAAGGACTGGAGGCTCAGCCCCAGCATTTT. This translates into CASSQGLEAQPQHF.

This clone was counted only a few times. This rearrangement joins TRBV7-2 to TRBJ2-3; 7 nucleotides agree with TRBD2. J lost 5 bases, V lost 6 bases, and 5 bases had no gene match. This CDR3 region has 13 residues. Germline CDR1 is SGHTA and CDR2 is FQGNSA. This chain's CDR3 is CASRRGGEDTQYF. The CDR3 DNA follows: TGTGCCAGCAGGCGGGGAGGGGAAGATACGCAGTATTTT. Complete variable domain (other parts from reference TRBV7-2 and TRBJ2-3): GAGVSQSPSNKVTEKGKDVELRCDPISGHTALYWYRQSLGQGLEFLIYFQGNSAPDKSGLPSDRFSAERTGGSVSTLTIQRTQQEDSAVYLCASRRGGEDTQYFGPGTRLTVL.

The V call is TRBV14, the J call TRBJ2-7; TRBD1 is a possible D gene (7 bases). V lost 2 bases to trimming and J lost 0 bases, with 20 bases between them. There are 18 residues in the CDR3. The germline V gene encodes CDR1 SGHDN and CDR2 FVKESK. The chain's CDR3 is CASSQTPSWRDSSYEQYF. CDR3 coding DNA: TGTGCCAGCAGCCAAACCCCAAGTTGGAGGGACAGCTCCTACGAGCAGTACTTC.

The V gene is TRBV7-8, the J gene TRBJ2-6, with D tentatively TRBD1 (6 bases). The V end was cut by 5 bases, the J end by 0 bases, with 8 bases between. CDR1 is SGHVS, CDR2 FQNEAQ, per germline. The CDR3 length is 15 residues. DNA for the CDR3: TGTGCCAGCAGCGACAGGACCTCTGGGGCCAACGTCCTGACTTTC. It is translated as CASSDRTSGANVLTF.

The V gene is TRBV27, the J gene TRBJ1-1; the match to TRBD1 covers 7 bases. Germline assignment: CDR1 MNHEY and CDR2 SMNVEV (reference sequence). This CDR3 contains 14 residues. Losses at the gene ends were 6 bases for V and 2 bases for J; bases not matched to a gene: 6. DNA of the CDR3: TGTGCCAGCAGGAGAGGGGGCGTCAACACTGAAGCTTTCTTT. Protein product: CASRRGGVNTEAFF.

The V gene is TRBV11-2, the J gene TRBJ2-7; 10 bases fit TRBD1. The J segment lost 3 bases and the V segment lost 6 bases, leaving 8 bases of the junction unmatched. The germline CDR1 and CDR2 sequences are SGHAT and FQNNGV. The CDR3 is 15 residues long. The CDR3 here is CASRRVRDRGYEQYF. CDR3 coding DNA: TGTGCCAGCAGAAGGGTTAGGGACAGGGGCTACGAGCAGTACTTC. Looking up the rest from reference TRBV11-2 and TRBJ2-7 gives the full variable domain: EAGVAQSPRYKIIEKRQSVAFWCNPISGHATLYWYQQILGQGPKLLIQFQNNGVVDDSQLPKDRFSAERLKGVDSTLKIQPAKLEDSAVYLCASRRVRDRGYEQYFGPGTRLTVT.

CDR3 residues: CASSQGGLGDGTGELFF. DNA for the CDR3: TGTGCCAGCAGCCAAGGGGGCCTAGGAGATGGGACCGGGGAGCTGTTTTTT. This sequence joins TRBV3-1 (or the pseudogene TRBV3-2) and TRBJ2-2; weak D call: TRBD1 (5 bases). Per germline, CDR1 LGHDT and CDR2 YNNKEL (reference sequence). The CDR3 consists of 17 residues. Deletions cut 1 base from V and 5 bases from J, with 17 bases between.

This chain connects TRBV3-1 (or the pseudogene TRBV3-2) to TRBJ2-5; 11 nucleotides line up with TRBD2. Germline V gene data show CDR1 as LGHDT and CDR2 as YNNKEL (reference sequence). This CDR3 has 19 amino acids. J was trimmed by 2 bases and V by 2 bases; bases with no gene match: 13. The CDR3 DNA is TGTGCCAGCAGCCAATTTTATGGGCCTAGCGGGGGGAAGCAAGAGACCCAGTACTTC. Its translation is CASSQFYGPSGGKQETQYF.

This chain connects TRBV7-9 to TRBJ1-2; maybe TRBD1 (6 bases). Germline CDR1 reads SEHNR; CDR2 reads FQNEAQ (reference sequence). There are 16 residues in the CDR3. Trimming removed 0 bases from V and 4 bases from J, with 15 bases in between. The DNA for the CDR3 is TGTGCCAGCAGCTTAGCTATGGGGGCGGCTCCCTATGGCTACACCTTC. Residues: CASSLAMGAAPYGYTF.

This clone has a single count. V usage is TRBV5-8 and J usage is TRBJ1-4; D is perhaps TRBD1 (6 bases). Germline V gene data show CDR1 as SGHTS and CDR2 as YDEGEE. The CDR3 has 18 amino acids. Trimming left V 0 bases short and J 0 bases short, with 15 bases between. CDR3 in amino acids: CASSLGAGTYATNEKLFF. The CDR3 DNA follows: TGTGCCAGCAGCTTGGGGGCCGGGACATACGCAACTAATGAAAAACTGTTTTTT.

This chain joins TRBV5-1 and TRBJ1-3; the D gene is possibly TRBD1 (5 bases). CDR3 length: 14 residues. Germline CDR1 is SGHRS and CDR2 is YFSETQ. V lost 0 bases and J lost 4, with 8 bases in between. CDR3 bases: TGCGCCAGCAGCTTGGCAGGGAACGGAAACACCATATATTTT. Amino acid sequence: CASSLAGNGNTIYF.

The chain recombines TRBV9 with TRBJ1-4, with TRBD1 as a possible D gene (6 bases). Deletions cut 4 bases from V and 3 bases from J, with 19 bases between. Germline CDR1 is SGDLS and CDR2 is YYNGEE. This CDR3 has 17 residues. DNA for the CDR3: TGTGCCAGCAGCCCCAGGGGCCTAGTTGGAGCTAATGAAAAACTGTTTTTT. This sequence encodes CASSPRGLVGANEKLFF.